Below are 30 T cell receptor beta chains sequenced from a single sample in a study of blood T cell repertoires in COVID-19. Here immunoSEQ multiplex PCR was the method, and the copy in TCRdb shows in-frame clones only, minus some. The sample consists of hundreds of thousands of clones, approximately 82% of them appearing once. The sample comprised peripheral blood. Receptor source: a woman aged 80 or over with acute or convalescent COVID-19.

The V call is TRBV18, the J call TRBJ2-7; 8 positions match TRBD1. The J segment lost 4 bases and the V segment lost 2 bases, leaving 7 bases of the junction unmatched. Germline CDR1 and CDR2: KGHSH and LQKENI. The CDR3 is 15 amino acids. The CDR3 DNA reads TGTGCCAGCTCACCAAGTGGGACAGGCAGGTACGAGCAGTACTTC. Protein sequence: CASSPSGTGRYEQYF. The variable domain in full, with the rest retrieved from reference TRBV18 and TRBJ2-7, is NAGVMQNPRHLVRRRGQEARLRCSPMKGHSHVYWYRQLPEEGLKFMVYLQKENIIDESGMPKERFSAEFPKEGPSILRIQQVVRGDSAAYFCASSPSGTGRYEQYFGPGTRLTVT.

The rearrangement uses TRBV11-2 and TRBJ2-7, with 9 bases aligning to TRBD1. The CDR3 runs to 18 residues. V was pared by 1 base and J by 0 bases, with 10 bases of the junction left unmatched. CDR1 and CDR2 (germline): SGHAT, FQNNGV. CDR3 DNA sequence: TGTGCCAGCAGCTTAGGGAGGGACAGGGTTGGGACCTCCTACGAGCAGTACTTC. It codes for CASSLGRDRVGTSYEQYF.

This chain links TRBV9 with TRBJ2-1; TRBD2 aligns across 9 bases. In germline, CDR1 is SGDLS, CDR2 YYNGEE. The J segment lost 5 bases and the V segment lost 0 bases, leaving 12 bases of the junction unmatched. This CDR3 contains 18 residues. The CDR3: CASSVAPTGAGGNNEQFF. The CDR3 coding sequence is TGTGCCAGCAGCGTAGCCCCAACAGGAGCGGGAGGTAACAATGAGCAGTTCTTC.

The chain carries TRBV7-2 and TRBJ1-2; possible D gene TRBD1, 6 bases. The CDR3 extends over 13 amino acids. Germline-derived CDR1 and CDR2 are SGHTA and FQGNSA. Between the trimmed V and J ends, which lost 7 bases and 1 base, there was a span of 10 bases. The DNA for the CDR3 is TGTGCCAGCAAACAGGGCTTTAACTATGGCTACACCTTC. Protein product: CASKQGFNYGYTF.

The gene calls are TRBV9 and TRBJ2-3, with TRBD2 identical over 9 bases. This CDR3 has 17 residues. With 0 bases clipped from V and 2 bases from J, the junction kept 7 bases outside the gene matches. Per the germline V gene, CDR1 is SGDLS and CDR2 is YYNGEE. CDR3 coding DNA: TGTGCCAGCAGCGTAGCGTCGCTAGCGGGGAACACAGATACGCAGTATTTT. Translation gives CASSVASLAGNTDTQYF.

This chain connects TRBV19 to TRBJ1-1, with TRBD1 as a possible D gene (5 bases). Trimming stripped 3 bases from V and 1 base from J, with 12 bases between. The CDR3 is 15 amino acids. Looked up from germline, CDR1 is LNHDA and CDR2 is SQIVND (reference sequence). The CDR3 here is CASSMWGTGNTEAFF. CDR3 nucleotide sequence: TGTGCCAGTAGTATGTGGGGCACTGGGAACACTGAAGCTTTCTTT.

J is TRBJ2-2 and V is TRBV7-3; 9 bases agree with TRBD1. The CDR3 length is 14 residues. Trimming removed 8 bases from V and 5 bases from J; junction bases left unmatched: 6. Per the germline V gene, CDR1 is SGHTA and CDR2 is FQGTGA. The CDR3 region is CASSLTGGTGELFF. As DNA, the CDR3 is TGTGCCAGCTCCTTGACAGGGGGAACCGGGGAGCTGTTTTTT.

The chain combines TRBV4-3 with TRBJ1-2, with D perhaps TRBD1 (6 bases). CDR3 length equals 17 residues. V lost 1 base and J 0 bases, leaving 15 bases between the germline ends. Germline V gives CDR1 LGHNA, CDR2 YSLEER. The CDR3 loop reads CASSQGQYRDPNYGYTF. In nucleotides, the CDR3 is TGCGCCAGCAGCCAAGGTCAATACAGGGATCCTAACTATGGCTACACCTTC.

The chain employs TRBV5-1 and TRBJ1-1; D remains ambiguous. The CDR3 spans 14 residues. The germline V gene encodes CDR1 SGHRS and CDR2 YFSETQ. Trimming shortened V by 4 bases and J by 2 bases, and 12 bases separated the two germline ends. The DNA of the CDR3 is TGCGCCAGCAGCACAACGTCAGGTAACACTGAAGCTTTCTTT. Its translation: CASSTTSGNTEAFF.

The genes are TRBV15 and TRBJ2-1; 7 nucleotides align to TRBD2. J lost 4 bases, V lost 0 bases, and 9 bases had no gene match. The germline gives CDR1 LNHNV, CDR2 YYDKDF (reference sequence). CDR3 length equals 17 residues. For the CDR3, the DNA is TGTGCCACCAGCAGAGATTCAACGGGGGGTCTTTACAATGAGCAGTTCTTC. Its translation is CATSRDSTGGLYNEQFF. Combining the CDR3 with reference TRBV15 and TRBJ2-1 gives the whole variable domain DAMVIQNPRYQVTQFGKPVTLSCSQTLNHNVMYWYQQKSSQAPKLLFHYYDKDFNNEADTPDNFQSRRPNTSFCFLDIRSPGLGDTAMYLCATSRDSTGGLYNEQFFGPGTRLTVL.

The chain recombines TRBV11-2 with TRBJ1-4; tentatively, D is TRBD1 (5 bases). V was shortened by 1 base and J by 4 bases, with 13 bases between the two germline ends. This CDR3 region has 16 residues. Looked up from germline, CDR1 is SGHAT and CDR2 is FQNNGV. The CDR3 here is CASSLGLGRSNEKLFF. The CDR3 region has the DNA TGTGCCAGCAGCTTAGGATTGGGGCGAAGTAATGAAAAACTGTTTTTT. Looking up the rest from reference TRBV11-2 and TRBJ1-4 gives the full variable domain: EAGVAQSPRYKIIEKRQSVAFWCNPISGHATLYWYQQILGQGPKLLIQFQNNGVVDDSQLPKDRFSAERLKGVDSTLKIQPAKLEDSAVYLCASSLGLGRSNEKLFFGSGTQLSVL.

DNA of the CDR3: TGTGCCAGCAGCCAAGATTCGGGGGGGGGTCAGCCCCAGCATTTT. Protein product: CASSQDSGGGQPQHF. The chain has TRBV3-1 (or the pseudogene TRBV3-2) and TRBJ1-5, with a tentative D call TRBD1 (5 bases). There are 15 residues in the CDR3. CDR1 is LGHDT and CDR2 is YNNKEL in the germline V gene (reference sequence). The V and J ends lost 0 bases and 6 bases respectively, with 12 bases between them.

The V call is TRBV10-3, the J call TRBJ1-1, with D perhaps matching TRBD1 (6 bases). CDR3 length: 12 amino acids. Germline CDR1 ENHRY, CDR2 SYGVKD. Deletions cut 5 bases from V and 7 bases from J, with 11 bases between. CDR3 coding DNA: TGTGCCATCAGTACAGGGCTTGATGAAGCTTTCTTT. It yields the protein CAISTGLDEAFF.

J is TRBJ2-2 and V is TRBV14; D remains unclear. Germline lookup yields CDR1 SGHDN and CDR2 FVKESK. This CDR3 has 14 amino acids. The V end was cut by 7 bases, the J end by 2 bases, with 11 bases between. The CDR3 here is CASTARLNTGELFF. The CDR3 DNA reads as TGTGCCAGCACCGCGCGGCTAAACACCGGGGAGCTGTTTTTT.

V and J are TRBV7-9 and TRBJ2-3, with TRBD2 identical over 12 bases. The CDR3 is made up of 17 amino acids. After removal of 5 bases from V and 3 bases from J, the junction contained 9 bases not matched to a gene. The germline V gene has CDR1 SEHNR and CDR2 FQNEAQ (reference sequence). The CDR3 here is CASSLQRGTSGTDTQYF. The CDR3 bases are TGTGCCAGCAGCCTGCAGAGGGGGACTAGCGGGACAGATACGCAGTATTTT.

The chain uses TRBV12-5 and TRBJ2-1, with D possibly being TRBD1 (5 bases). Germline assignment: CDR1 LGHNT and CDR2 FRNRAP. Trimming took 0 bases from V and 4 from J, leaving 13 bases between them. The CDR3 spans 16 residues. The CDR3 nucleotides are TGTGCTAGTGGTTTGGTACCAGGACAATCTTACAATGAGCAGTTCTTC. Translated, it gives CASGLVPGQSYNEQFF.

The rearrangement links TRBV7-2 to TRBJ2-2; D unclear. The CDR3 totals 14 residues. With 2 bases removed from V and 4 bases from J, the gap between germline ends came to 8 bases. Looked up from germline, CDR1 is SGHTA and CDR2 is FQGNSA. CDR3 nucleotide sequence: TGTGCCAGCAGCTTAATGACGGGCACCGGGGAGCTGTTTTTT. Translated, it gives CASSLMTGTGELFF.

The chain links TRBV7-2 to TRBJ2-3, with 9 bases lining up with TRBD1. Trimming at V came to 0 bases and at J to 6 bases, leaving 7 bases not matched to a gene. Germline V gene data show CDR1 as SGHTA and CDR2 as FQGNSA. The CDR3 has 16 amino acids. CDR3 sequence reads: CASSLAGTGSRDTQYF. CDR3 sequence (DNA): TGTGCCAGCAGCTTAGCAGGGACAGGGAGTCGGGATACGCAGTATTTT.

This chain links TRBV7-2 with TRBJ1-4; 7 nucleotides agree with TRBD1. CDR1 SGHTA and CDR2 FQGNSA come from the germline V gene. Unmatched junction bases numbered 7, after V lost 4 bases and J lost 5 bases. The CDR3 spans 15 residues. The CDR3 reads CASSSGGRSNEKLFF. For the CDR3, the DNA is TGTGCCAGCAGCTCAGGGGGACGGTCGAATGAAAAACTGTTTTTT.

The rearrangement joins TRBV18 to TRBJ2-3, with D possibly being TRBD2 (5 bases). The CDR3 totals 15 residues. Deletions cut 6 bases from V and 0 bases from J, with 13 bases between. Germline loops: CDR1 KGHSH, CDR2 LQKENI. CDR3 bases: TGTGCCAGCTCGTCCTCGGGGTTTAGCACAGATACGCAGTATTTT. Its translation: CASSSSGFSTDTQYF.

The chain recombines TRBV6-5 with TRBJ2-7; D remains ambiguous. The germline gives CDR1 MNHEY, CDR2 SVGAGI. Trimming pared 7 bases from V and 3 bases from J, leaving 7 bases between. The CDR3 is 11 amino acids. The CDR3 DNA follows: TGTGCCAGCACACGCGACTACGAGCAGTACTTC. Protein product: CASTRDYEQYF.

The chain joins TRBV19 to TRBJ1-3; D remains unclear. The CDR3 covers 16 residues. The V gene lost 4 bases and the J gene lost 0 bases, with 13 bases spanning the gap. Germline V gives CDR1 LNHDA, CDR2 SQIVND (reference sequence). CDR3 nucleotide sequence: TGTGCCAGTAGTACCCACGAGTCCAACTCTGGAAACACCATATATTTT. Translated: CASSTHESNSGNTIYF.

The J gene is TRBJ2-1, the V gene TRBV28; TRBD2 matches 8 bases. This CDR3 has 17 residues. Germline V gene lookup returns CDR1 MDHEN and CDR2 SYDVKM. Unmatched junction bases numbered 8, after V lost 4 bases and J lost 0 bases. CDR3 residues: CASSSLSGLVSYNEQFF. The CDR3 DNA reads TGTGCCAGCAGTTCCCTATCGGGACTAGTCTCCTACAATGAGCAGTTCTTC. The variable domain in full, completed from reference TRBV28 and TRBJ2-1, reads DVKVTQSSRYLVKRTGEKVFLECVQDMDHENMFWYRQDPGLGLRLIYFSYDVKMKEKGDIPEGYSVSREKKERFSLILESASTNQTSMYLCASSSLSGLVSYNEQFFGPGTRLTVL.

The rearrangement links TRBV6-5 to TRBJ1-1, with a weak D call TRBD1 (5 bases). Deletions cut 8 bases from V and 2 bases from J, with 12 bases between. Germline V gene sequence: CDR1 MNHEY, CDR2 SVGAGI. The CDR3 sequence is 13 residues long. Here the CDR3 reads CASGMTVNTEAFF. CDR3 DNA: TGTGCCAGCGGAATGACAGTTAACACTGAAGCTTTCTTT.

The chain carries TRBV12-3 or TRBV12-4 and TRBJ1-5; D unclear. The CDR3 extends over 13 amino acids. V shed 3 bases and J shed 3 bases, with 6 bases lying between them. The CDR3 sequence is CASSFSVNQPQHF. CDR3 bases: TGTGCCAGCAGTTTCTCAGTCAATCAGCCCCAGCATTTT.

This chain connects TRBV5-4 to TRBJ2-5; D remains unclear. Trimming cost V 0 bases and J 4 bases, with 10 bases left between them. The CDR3 is 14 residues long. CDR1 SGHNT and CDR2 YYREEE come from the germline V gene (reference sequence). CDR3 protein: CASSLGQRGETQYF. In nucleotides, the CDR3 is TGTGCCAGCAGCTTGGGGCAGCGTGGAGAGACCCAGTACTTC.

This chain connects TRBV3-1 (or the pseudogene TRBV3-2) to TRBJ1-5, with TRBD1 matching 7 bases. Germline CDR1 is LGHDT and CDR2 is YNNKEL (reference sequence). The ends lost 3 bases at V and 6 bases at J; junction bases unmatched: 2. This CDR3 region has 13 residues. The CDR3 protein is CASSHNRGQPQHF. The CDR3 DNA is TGTGCCAGCAGCCACAACAGGGGTCAGCCCCAGCATTTT.

The chain uses TRBV25-1 and TRBJ2-2, with TRBD2 as a possible D gene (6 bases). From germline, CDR1 is MGHDK and CDR2 SYGVNS. The ends were cut back, 6 bases at V and 5 bases at J, with 22 bases in the middle. The CDR3 runs 17 residues. The CDR3 region has the DNA TGTGCCAGCAGGCCGCCCTTGGGGTTTGGGGGGACCGGGGAGCTGTTTTTT. Protein product: CASRPPLGFGGTGELFF.

The chain links TRBV7-2 to TRBJ1-1, with D possibly matching TRBD1 (5 bases). The CDR3 totals 16 residues. V gave up 5 bases and J gave up 0 bases, with 16 bases separating them. Germline loops: CDR1 SGHTA, CDR2 FQGNSA. Here the CDR3 DNA reads TGTGCCAGCAGCCCCCCGGGAGGACAAATGAACACTGAAGCTTTCTTT. Its protein product is CASSPPGGQMNTEAFF.

The table lists this clone with a count of one. CDR3 DNA sequence: TGTGCCAGCAGTGAAGGGCACTCTGGAAACACCATATATTTT. This codes for CASSEGHSGNTIYF. J is TRBJ1-3 and V is TRBV25-1; D is ambiguous. Germline V gene sequence: CDR1 MGHDK, CDR2 SYGVNS. There are 14 residues in the CDR3. Trimming stripped 2 bases from V and 0 bases from J, with 5 bases between.